Shown below are 24 T cell receptor beta chains from a single sample sequenced in a study of cytomegalovirus exposure and HLA in healthy donors. Vbeta (60) and Jbeta (13) primers were used in the PCR. Measured with immunoSEQ multiplex PCR; TCRdb has only the in-frame clones, and not every one. The sample yields 84,000 or so clones, about three quarters seen once. The sequenced sample consisted of PBMCs. These receptors were collected from a boy aged 10-17 years in good health and CMV-seronegative.

This clone was observed a few times. The chain links TRBV5-1 to TRBJ2-5; TRBD1 is a possible D gene (6 bases). Trimming stripped 9 bases from V and 2 bases from J, with 14 bases between. CDR3 length: 13 amino acids. Per the germline V gene, CDR1 is SGHRS and CDR2 is YFSETQ. The CDR3 DNA reads TGCGCCACCAGAAGGGGGTCACAAGAGACCCAGTACTTC. This sequence encodes CATRRGSQETQYF.

This chain uses TRBV6-1 with TRBJ2-7; weak D call: TRBD2 (5 bases). The V gene lost 3 bases and the J gene lost 1 base, with 13 bases spanning the gap. This CDR3 has 15 amino acids. Per the germline V gene, CDR1 is MNHNS and CDR2 is SASEGT. The CDR3 reads CASSDGGGRSYEQYF. In DNA form, the CDR3 reads TGTGCCAGCAGTGACGGAGGCGGGCGGTCCTACGAGCAGTACTTC.

The gene calls are TRBV4-1 and TRBJ1-6; the D is unclear. This CDR3 is built from 13 residues. Germline CDR1 and CDR2: MGHRA and YSYEKL. V lost 1 base to trimming and J lost 11 bases, with 9 bases between them. CDR3 amino acids: CASSQGPPTPLHF. In nucleotides, the CDR3 is TGCGCCAGCAGCCAAGGTCCCCCAACACCCCTCCACTTT.

The chain recombines TRBV7-2 with TRBJ2-6; D remains ambiguous. CDR1 and CDR2 (germline): SGHTA, FQGNSA. The CDR3 is made up of 14 amino acids. V lost 7 bases, J lost 4 bases, and 11 bases lay in between. The CDR3 bases are TGTGCCAGCAACCCGGGTGGAGGGGCCAACGTCCTGACTTTC. Residues: CASNPGGGANVLTF.

The chain uses TRBV2 and TRBJ1-6, with 8 bases identical to TRBD1. This CDR3 is built from 13 residues. V was clipped by 4 bases and J by 9 bases; unmatched bases: 2. Germline CDR1 reads SNHLY; CDR2 reads FYNNEI. The CDR3 DNA sequence: TGTGCCAGCAGTGGGACAGGGATTTCACCCCTCCACTTT. This codes for CASSGTGISPLHF.

The chain carries TRBV6-1 and TRBJ2-5, with 8 bases lining up with TRBD1. This CDR3 is 16 amino acids long. The junction had 12 bases not matched to a gene; V was cut back by 4 bases and J by 5 bases. Germline V gene lookup returns CDR1 MNHNS and CDR2 SASEGT. The CDR3 DNA reads TGTGCCAGCAGTGCCCAGGGACAGGCCCTAGGGGAGACCCAGTACTTC. Amino acid sequence: CASSAQGQALGETQYF.

This clone was detected only a few times. J is TRBJ2-1 and V is TRBV5-8; 12 bases are a match to TRBD2. Germline loops: CDR1 SGHTS, CDR2 YDEGEE. The CDR3 contains 18 residues. J lost 7 bases, V lost 4 bases, and 15 bases had no gene match. Here the CDR3 DNA reads TGTGCCAGCAGCCCCGTCCCCCGACTAGCGGGGGTCGCAAATGAGCAGTTCTTC. It codes for CASSPVPRLAGVANEQFF.

V usage is TRBV29-1 and J usage is TRBJ2-3, with a weak D call TRBD2 (6 bases). V was clipped by 6 bases and J by 2 bases, with 12 bases between them. CDR1 and CDR2 (germline): SQVTM, ANQGSEA. This CDR3 is 13 amino acids long. In DNA form, the CDR3 reads TGCAGCGTCCAGACTAGTTTCACAGATACGCAGTATTTT. Amino acid sequence: CSVQTSFTDTQYF.

CDR3 loop: CASSYRGMSSYEQYF. The CDR3 DNA sequence: TGTGCCAGCAGTTACAGGGGGATGAGCTCCTACGAGCAGTACTTC. The V gene is TRBV28, the J gene TRBJ2-7; 8 bases map to TRBD1. Germline loops: CDR1 MDHEN, CDR2 SYDVKM. The CDR3 covers 15 residues. Trimming took 4 bases from V and 0 from J; bases not matched to a gene: 5.

This sequence joins TRBV5-8 and TRBJ2-7; D unresolved. The CDR3 is 11 amino acids. From germline, CDR1 is SGHTS and CDR2 YDEGEE. The V gene lost 4 bases and the J gene lost 1 base, with 3 bases spanning the gap. In nucleotides, the CDR3 is TGTGCCAGCAGCCGTTCCTACGAGCAGTACTTC. As protein: CASSRSYEQYF.

The chain has TRBV9 and TRBJ2-3; D is undetermined. Germline V CDR1 and CDR2: SGDLS, YYNGEE. Trimming took off 0 bases at V and 2 bases at J, with 7 bases between the two ends. This CDR3 region has 14 residues. The CDR3 loop is CASSVAVSTDTQYF. The DNA of the CDR3 is TGTGCCAGCAGCGTAGCAGTCTCCACAGATACGCAGTATTTT. The whole variable domain, filled in from reference TRBV9 and TRBJ2-3, reads DSGVTQTPKHLITATGQRVTLRCSPRSGDLSVYWYQQSLDQGLQFLIQYYNGEERAKGNILERFSAQQFPDLHSELNLSSLELGDSALYFCASSVAVSTDTQYFGPGTRLTVL.

The chain uses TRBV6-5 and TRBJ2-1; D is perhaps TRBD1 (5 bases). CDR1 and CDR2 from the germline V gene are MNHEY and SVGAGI. Trimming pared 6 bases from V and 0 bases from J, leaving 12 bases between. This CDR3 region has 15 residues. This chain's CDR3 is CASRHRMSSYNEQFF. The CDR3 DNA follows: TGTGCCAGCAGACACAGGATGAGCTCCTACAATGAGCAGTTCTTC.

This chain connects TRBV4-1 to TRBJ1-5; the D is unclear. Trimming shortened V by 1 base and J by 2 bases, and 15 bases separated the two germline ends. The V gene's germline CDR1 is MGHRA and CDR2 YSYEKL. The CDR3 consists of 17 residues. The CDR3 DNA is TGCGCCAGCAGCCAAGGACTACCGGGAGGGCGCAATCAGCCCCAGCATTTT. As protein: CASSQGLPGGRNQPQHF.

This chain connects TRBV30 to TRBJ2-5; D call uncertain. The germline CDR1 and CDR2 sequences are GTSNPN and SVGIG (reference sequence). This CDR3 is 13 amino acids long. V lost 2 bases to trimming and J lost 5 bases, with 12 bases between them. The CDR3, as DNA: TGTGCCTGGAGTTTTAGGCCAGCGGAGACCCAGTACTTC. This translates into CAWSFRPAETQYF.

This chain connects TRBV28 to TRBJ1-3; 7 positions agree with TRBD1. V trimming: 5 bases; J trimming: 4 bases; junction bases outside the gene matches: 5. Germline CDR1 reads MDHEN; CDR2 reads SYDVKM. The length of the CDR3 is 14 residues. CDR3 sequence: CASSPDRVGNTIYF. CDR3 coding DNA: TGTGCCAGCAGTCCCGACAGGGTGGGAAACACCATATATTTT.

The rearrangement joins TRBV30 to TRBJ1-4; D is unresolved. Germline V gene lookup returns CDR1 GTSNPN and CDR2 SVGIG (reference sequence). The CDR3 loop spans 14 amino acids. With 1 base removed from V and 7 bases from J, the gap between germline ends came to 13 bases. The CDR3 spells CAWSGWGSGEKLFF. CDR3 sequence (DNA): TGTGCCTGGAGTGGGTGGGGAAGCGGTGAAAAACTGTTTTTT.

The chain employs TRBV4-3 and TRBJ2-3; TRBD2 aligns across 11 bases. The CDR3 runs 15 residues. V shed 8 bases and J 2 bases; nucleotides not matched to a gene: 6. Germline V lookup: CDR1 LGHNA, CDR2 YSLEER. The CDR3 DNA sequence: TGCGCCAGCCGCGGGACTAGCGGACACACAGATACGCAGTATTTT. This gives the protein CASRGTSGHTDTQYF.

The chain couples TRBV5-4 to TRBJ2-7; the D gene is possibly TRBD1 (6 bases). The germline CDR1 and CDR2 sequences are SGHNT and YYREEE (reference sequence). CDR3 length: 14 residues. Trimming took 4 bases from V and 0 from J, leaving 11 bases between them. CDR3 coding DNA: TGTGCCAGCAGCGCCGCAGGGGCCTCCTACGAGCAGTACTTC. It specifies CASSAAGASYEQYF.

The chain joins TRBV5-1 to TRBJ1-2; D unclear. The CDR3 runs to 12 residues. Trimming stripped 0 bases from V and 5 bases from J, with 5 bases between. The V gene's germline CDR1 is SGHRS and CDR2 YFSETQ. In nucleotides, the CDR3 is TGCGCCAGCAGCTTGGCCGGGTATGGCTACACCTTC. This gives the protein CASSLAGYGYTF.

The chain links TRBV5-1 to TRBJ1-1; TRBD1 is a possible D gene (5 bases). Between the trimmed V and J ends, which lost 4 bases and 3 bases, there was a span of 16 bases. Per germline, CDR1 SGHRS and CDR2 YFSETQ. The CDR3 is 15 residues long. CDR3 residues: CASSTGGRPYTEAFF. Here the CDR3 DNA reads TGCGCCAGCAGCACGGGGGGACGGCCATACACTGAAGCTTTCTTT.

The J gene is TRBJ2-7, the V gene TRBV28, with 9 bases aligning to TRBD2. CDR3 length: 14 residues. Germline assignment: CDR1 MDHEN and CDR2 SYDVKM. Germline trimming cut 6 bases from V and 6 bases from J; bases unmatched to any gene: 9. CDR3 bases: TGTGCCAGCAGCGTTCTAGCGGGAACCTCCGAGCAGTACTTC. This codes for CASSVLAGTSEQYF.

The CDR3 here is CASSLPGAAYNEQFF. CDR3 coding DNA: TGTGCCAGCAGCCTCCCTGGGGCAGCTTACAATGAGCAGTTCTTC. This rearrangement joins TRBV7-7 to TRBJ2-1, with D possibly matching TRBD1 (5 bases). The CDR3 sequence is 15 residues long. CDR1 and CDR2 (germline): SSHAT, FNYEAQ (reference sequence). Between the trimmed V and J ends, which lost 5 bases and 4 bases, there was a span of 15 bases. The full variable domain, in which reference TRBV7-7 and TRBJ2-1 provide the parts outside the CDR3, is GAGVSQSPRYKVTKRGQDVTLRCDPISSHATLYWYQQALGQGPEFLTYFNYEAQPDKSGLPSDRFSAERPEGSISTLTIQRTEQRDSAMYRCASSLPGAAYNEQFFGPGTRLTVL.

The chain uses TRBV9 and TRBJ1-1, with D perhaps matching TRBD1 (6 bases). Per germline, CDR1 SGDLS and CDR2 YYNGEE. The CDR3 is 14 residues long. V was shortened by 4 bases and J by 4 bases, with 14 bases between the two germline ends. The chain's CDR3 is CASSSGQFVTEAFF. DNA of the CDR3: TGTGCCAGCAGCTCAGGACAGTTTGTCACTGAAGCTTTCTTT.

The CDR3 DNA reads TGTGCCAGCAGCTTAGTTTGGCGGAGCTCCTACAATGAGCAGTTCTTC. It specifies CASSLVWRSSYNEQFF. The chain recombines TRBV7-6 with TRBJ2-1; unclear D gene. Germline V gene lookup returns CDR1 SGHVS and CDR2 FNYEAQ. This CDR3 is 16 amino acids long. Trimming left V 1 base short and J 0 bases short, with 10 bases between.